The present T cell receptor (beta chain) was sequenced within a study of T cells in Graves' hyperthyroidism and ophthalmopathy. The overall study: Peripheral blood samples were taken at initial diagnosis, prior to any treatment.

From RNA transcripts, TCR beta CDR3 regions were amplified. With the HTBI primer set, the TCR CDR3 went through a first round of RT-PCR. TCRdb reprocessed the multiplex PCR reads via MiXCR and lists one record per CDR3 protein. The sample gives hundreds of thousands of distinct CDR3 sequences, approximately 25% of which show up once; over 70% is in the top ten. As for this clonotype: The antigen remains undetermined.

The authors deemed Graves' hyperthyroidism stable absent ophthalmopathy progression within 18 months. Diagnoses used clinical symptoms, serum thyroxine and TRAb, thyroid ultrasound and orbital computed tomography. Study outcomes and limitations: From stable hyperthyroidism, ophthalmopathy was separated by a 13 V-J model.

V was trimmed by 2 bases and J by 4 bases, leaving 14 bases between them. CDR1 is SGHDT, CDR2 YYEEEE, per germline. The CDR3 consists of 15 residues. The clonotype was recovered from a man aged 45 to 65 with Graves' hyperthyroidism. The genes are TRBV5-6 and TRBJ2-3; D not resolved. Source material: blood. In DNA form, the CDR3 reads TGTGCCAGCAGCTTAGGGCCTAGTGGGGCAGATACGCAGTATTTT. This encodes CASSLGPSGADTQYF.